These 2 T cell receptor beta chains were all obtained from the same sample, sequenced in a study of regulatory T cells in long-lasting Graves disease. Stated time point: persistent/refractory GD, antithyroid drugs over 5 years with positive TRAb. After RNA was extracted from PBMCs, the TCR library was made from it. TCR beta libraries were built with iRepertoire HTBI primers and Arm-PCR of CDR3 regions. TCRdb re-called the multiplex PCR reads with MiXCR, one entry per CDR3 protein. Of some 370,000 distinct CDR3 sequences in the sample, roughly 23% were seen once. The input for sequencing was peripheral blood mononuclear cells (PBMCs), taken when the disease was refractory, from a patient treated with antithyroid drugs. Source of these receptors: a middle-aged woman with Graves disease.

This rearrangement joins TRBV7-2 to TRBJ2-7, with TRBD2 matching 11 bases. The CDR3 totals 15 residues. Germline V CDR1 and CDR2: SGHTA, FQGNSA. J was trimmed by 3 bases and V by 3 bases; bases with no gene match: 4. Written as DNA, the CDR3 is TGTGCCAGCAGCTTGACTAGCGGGAAATACTACGAGCAGTACTTC. This sequence encodes CASSLTSGKYYEQYF.

The chain employs TRBV11-1 and TRBJ2-1; D is undetermined. CDR1 is SGHAT and CDR2 is FQDESV in the germline V gene (reference sequence). The CDR3 contains 13 residues. Trimming removed 5 bases at V and 7 bases at J, with 12 bases between. The CDR3 spells CASSLLPKNEQFF. The CDR3 DNA sequence: TGTGCCAGCAGCCTATTACCCAAAAATGAGCAGTTCTTC.